The source of this T cell receptor (beta chain) is a study of blood T cell repertoires in COVID-19. This clone was detected only once. In germline, CDR1 is SSHAT, CDR2 FNYEAQ (reference sequence). The CDR3 spans 15 residues. With V trimmed by 5 bases and J by 4 bases, 4 bases remained unmatched. Study processing details: Cell counts per sample came from amplifying reference gene primers. Method: immunoSEQ multiplex PCR; TCRdb's copy keeps in-frame clones and lacks some. V, J and clone size derive from that table, while D and trimming were established from the DNA sequence. The sample has approximately 33,000 clones, around 90% seen once; the top ten hold 7.9%.

The sequence was collected from a man aged 55 to 69 with COVID-19, enrolled during active disease. The material sequenced was peripheral blood. The V gene is TRBV7-7, the J gene TRBJ2-1, with 11 bases fitting TRBD1. The CDR3 loop is CASSGQGATYNEQFF. CDR3 in DNA: TGTGCCAGCAGCGGACAGGGGGCAACGTACAATGAGCAGTTCTTC.